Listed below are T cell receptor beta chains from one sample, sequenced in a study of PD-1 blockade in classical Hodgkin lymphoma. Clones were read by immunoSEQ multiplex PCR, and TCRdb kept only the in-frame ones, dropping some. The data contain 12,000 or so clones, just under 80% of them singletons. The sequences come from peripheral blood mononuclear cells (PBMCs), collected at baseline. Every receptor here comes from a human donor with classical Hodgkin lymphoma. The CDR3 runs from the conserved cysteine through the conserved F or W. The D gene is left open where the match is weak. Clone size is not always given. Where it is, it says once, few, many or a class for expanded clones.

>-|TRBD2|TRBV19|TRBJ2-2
CASRSGVPNTGELFF
TGTGCCAGTAGAAGCGGGGTACCGAACACCGGGGAGCTGTTTTTT
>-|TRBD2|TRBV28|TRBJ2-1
CASTPTSGPSNEQFF
TGTGCCAGCACCCCAACTAGCGGGCCGTCCAATGAGCAGTTCTTC
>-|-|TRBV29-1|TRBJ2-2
CSVGQTDTGELFF
TGCAGCGTTGGCCAGACAGACACCGGGGAGCTGTTTTTT
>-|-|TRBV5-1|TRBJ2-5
CASSLAGVFKQETQYF
TGCGCCAGCAGCTTGGCAGGAGTCTTCAAACAAGAGACCCAGTACTTC
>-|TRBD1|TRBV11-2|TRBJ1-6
CASSLVGTGGNSPLHF
TGTGCCAGCAGCTTAGTAGGGACAGGGGGTAATTCACCCCTCCACTTT
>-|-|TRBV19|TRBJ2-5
CASSRDQETQYF
TGTGCCAGTAGTCGTGACCAAGAGACCCAGTACTTC
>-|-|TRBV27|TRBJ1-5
CASSLLANQPQHF
TGTGCCAGCAGTTTATTGGCCAATCAGCCCCAGCATTTT
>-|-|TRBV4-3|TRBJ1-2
CASSQLTGELGAPAFPYGYTF
TGCGCCAGCAGCCAACTTACCGGGGAATTGGGGGCTCCTGCTTTCCCCTATGGCTACACCTTC
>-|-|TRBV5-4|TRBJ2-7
CASSSPKTGLSYEQYF
TGTGCCAGCAGCTCACCCAAGACGGGACTTTCCTACGAGCAGTACTTC
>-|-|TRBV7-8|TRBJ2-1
CASSLGRGHSYNEQFF
TGTGCCAGCAGCTTAGGGCGGGGGCATTCCTACAATGAGCAGTTCTTC
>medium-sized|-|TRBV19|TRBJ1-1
CASSITANTEAFF
TGTGCCAGTAGTATCACGGCGAACACTGAAGCTTTCTTT
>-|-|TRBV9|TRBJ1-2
CASSVANPGASHYGYTF
TGTGCCAGCAGCGTAGCTAACCCGGGGGCCTCCCACTATGGCTACACCTTC
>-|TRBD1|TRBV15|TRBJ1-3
CATSRGQGPGNTIYF
TGTGCCACCAGCAGAGGACAGGGCCCCGGAAACACCATATATTTT
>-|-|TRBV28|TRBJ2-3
CASTPWGLTDTQCF
TGTGCCAGCACCCCCTGGGGACTCACAGATACGCAGTGTTTT
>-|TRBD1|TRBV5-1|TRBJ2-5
CASSVLRGRPEETQYF
TGCGCCAGCAGCGTCCTCAGGGGGCGGCCCGAAGAGACCCAGTACTTC
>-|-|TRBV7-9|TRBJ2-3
CASSLASVIPPSTDTQYF
TGTGCCAGCAGCTTAGCTTCAGTGATCCCCCCCAGCACAGATACGCAGTATTTT
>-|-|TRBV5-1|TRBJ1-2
CASSLGGGVSYGYTF
TGCGCCAGCAGCTTGGGGGGAGGTGTGAGCTATGGCTACACCTTC
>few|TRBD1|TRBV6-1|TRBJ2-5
CASSEGTGGQETQYF
TGTGCCAGCAGTGAAGGGACAGGGGGCCAAGAGACCCAGTACTTC
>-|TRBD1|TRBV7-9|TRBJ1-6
CASSPGTVENSPLHF
TGTGCCAGCAGCCCAGGGACAGTGGAAAATTCACCCCTCCACTTT
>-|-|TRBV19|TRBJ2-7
CASSDRGSRDRMYF
TGTGCCAGTAGTGATCGGGGGTCCCGGGACAGAATGTACTTC
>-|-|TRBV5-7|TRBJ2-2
CASSDQNPGLRRELFF
TGTGCCAGCAGCGATCAGAACCCGGGACTCCGAAGGGAGCTGTTTTTT
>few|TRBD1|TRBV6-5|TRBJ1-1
CASSYGTGPMNTEAFF
TGTGCCAGCAGTTACGGGACAGGGCCGATGAACACTGAAGCTTTCTTT
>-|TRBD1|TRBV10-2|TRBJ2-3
CASNPGQSTDTQYF
TGCGCCAGCAATCCGGGACAGAGCACAGATACGCAGTATTTT
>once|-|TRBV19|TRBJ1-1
CASSNWGNTEAFF
TGTGCCAGTAGTAATTGGGGGAACACTGAAGCTTTCTTT
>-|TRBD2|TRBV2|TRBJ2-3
CASSGGTRDTQYF
TGTGCCAGCAGTGGGGGGACTAGGGATACGCAGTATTTT
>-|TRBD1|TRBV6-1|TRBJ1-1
CASRPPGQGPEAFF
TGTGCCAGCAGACCCCCGGGACAGGGCCCTGAAGCTTTCTTT
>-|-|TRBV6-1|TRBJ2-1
CASSEDPSSYNEQFF
TGTGCCAGCAGCGAGGACCCGAGCTCCTACAATGAGCAGTTCTTC
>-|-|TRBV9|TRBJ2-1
CASSSGALISEQFF
TGTGCCAGCAGCTCAGGGGCTCTAATATCTGAGCAGTTCTTC
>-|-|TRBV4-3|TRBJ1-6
CASSQAQGYNSPLHF
TGCGCCAGCAGCCAAGCCCAGGGATATAATTCACCCCTCCACTTT
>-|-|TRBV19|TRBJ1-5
CASSMTSNQPQHF
TGTGCCAGTAGTATGACATCTAATCAGCCCCAGCATTTT
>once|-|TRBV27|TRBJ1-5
CASSLAGAQPQHF
TGTGCCAGCAGTTTAGCGGGGGCACAGCCCCAGCATTTT
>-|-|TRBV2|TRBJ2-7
CASRGAEQYF
TGTGCCAGCAGGGGCGCCGAGCAGTACTTC
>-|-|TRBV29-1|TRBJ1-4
CSFGHPAEKLFF
TGCAGCTTTGGACATCCGGCTGAAAAACTGTTTTTT
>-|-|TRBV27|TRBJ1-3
CASSLTGRRHSGNTIYF
TGTGCCAGCAGTTTAACGGGACGGCGACACTCTGGAAACACCATATATTTT
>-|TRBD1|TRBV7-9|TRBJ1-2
CASSQLGQRIIYGYTF
TGTGCCAGCAGCCAATTGGGACAGAGAATTATCTATGGCTACACCTTC